The 29 T cell receptor beta chains reported below all come from one sample, sequenced in a study of human T cells and chemical hapten exposure. Time point noted: pre-sensitization, week 0. Treatment indicated: therapeutic diphenylcyclopropenone sensitization with weekly scalp DPC. TCRdb re-called the RACE reads with MiXCR, one entry per CDR3 protein. The table has under 200,000 distinct CDR3 sequences, just under 30% seen once. The sequencing here drew on whole blood, taken in connection with sensitization to the hapten diphenylcyclopropenone (DPC). The receptors originated from a woman in her thirties with alopecia areata. Some clones in this sample may be carry-over from other donors' samples.

This clonotype showed up just a few times. The chain employs TRBV3-1 and TRBJ2-1; 7 nucleotides agree with TRBD1. The CDR3 loop spans 17 amino acids. The trim removed 2 bases at V and 0 bases at J, leaving 7 bases unmatched. CDR1 and CDR2 (germline): LGHDT, YNNKEL (reference sequence). The CDR3 sequence: CASSQPKGQSSYNEQFF. CDR3 DNA sequence: TGTGCCAGCAGCCAACCGAAGGGACAGAGCTCCTACAATGAGCAGTTCTTC.

As DNA, the CDR3 is TGTGCCAGCAGTTCTCAGGGATGGGCCACTGAAGCTTTCTTT. Residues: CASSSQGWATEAFF. The chain combines TRBV27 with TRBJ1-1; TRBD1 might be the D (5 bases). The CDR3 spans 14 residues. V lost 4 bases, J lost 4 bases, and 13 bases lay in between. Germline V CDR1 and CDR2: MNHEY, SMNVEV (reference sequence).

The chain recombines TRBV9 with TRBJ2-7, with D possibly being TRBD2 (6 bases). Germline values: CDR1 SGDLS, CDR2 YYNGEE. The CDR3 loop spans 13 amino acids. The V end was cut by 0 bases, the J end by 6 bases, with 10 bases between. The CDR3: CASSVALGGEQYF. CDR3 in DNA: TGTGCCAGCAGCGTAGCTCTGGGGGGCGAGCAGTACTTC. Filled out from reference TRBV9 and TRBJ2-7, the complete variable domain reads DSGVTQTPKHLITATGQRVTLRCSPRSGDLSVYWYQQSLDQGLQFLIQYYNGEERAKGNILERFSAQQFPDLHSELNLSSLELGDSALYFCASSVALGGEQYFGPGTRLTVT.

This chain uses TRBV7-9 with TRBJ1-3, with 8 nucleotides matching TRBD1. Germline lookup yields CDR1 SEHNR and CDR2 FQNEAQ (reference sequence). The CDR3 is 15 amino acids. The ends lost 5 bases at V and 2 bases at J; junction bases unmatched: 5. The CDR3 loop reads CASSPTTGAGNTIYF. DNA for the CDR3: TGTGCCAGCAGCCCCACGACAGGGGCTGGAAACACCATATATTTT.

The chain recombines TRBV7-8 with TRBJ2-1; 7 bases line up with TRBD2. The CDR3 is made up of 17 amino acids. V lost 2 bases and J lost 4; bases outside the gene matches: 11. Germline values: CDR1 SGHVS, CDR2 FQNEAQ. The CDR3 sequence is CASSLFSTGLYYNEQFF. DNA of the CDR3: TGTGCCAGCAGCTTATTTTCCACGGGACTATATTACAATGAGCAGTTCTTC.

The V call is TRBV27, the J call TRBJ2-1; D might be TRBD1 (5 bases). V gave up 8 bases and J gave up 4 bases, with 15 bases separating them. This CDR3 region has 14 residues. Germline V gene sequence: CDR1 MNHEY, CDR2 SMNVEV (reference sequence). The DNA of the CDR3 is TGTGCCAGCGGCCAGGGAAACCAGTACAATGAGCAGTTCTTC. The encoded protein is CASGQGNQYNEQFF.

The genes are TRBV4-1 and TRBJ1-5; no reliable D call. CDR1 and CDR2 from the germline V gene are MGHRA and YSYEKL. Trimming removed 3 bases from V and 13 bases from J, with 13 bases in between. The CDR3 runs 12 residues. CDR3 in DNA: TGCGCCAGCAGCCAGGGAGGGCGAGAACAGCATTTT. It is translated as CASSQGGREQHF.

The rearrangement links TRBV7-2 to TRBJ1-1; tentative D call: TRBD1 (5 bases). The CDR3 covers 17 residues. Germline CDR1 is SGHTA and CDR2 is FQGNSA. V was cut by 5 bases and J by 4 bases, with 23 bases left in between. Written as DNA, the CDR3 is TGTGCCAGCAGCCTACCGGGATCCCCAACGGGGGGCACTGAAGCTTTCTTT. Protein product: CASSLPGSPTGGTEAFF.

CDR3 residues: CASRSGESGELFF. The CDR3 bases are TGCGCCAGCAGGTCAGGGGAGTCTGGGGAGCTGTTTTTT. The genes are TRBV5-1 and TRBJ2-2; possibly TRBD1 for D (6 bases). This CDR3 has 13 residues. The V end lost 5 bases, the J end lost 8 bases, and 13 bases lay between the germline ends. From germline, CDR1 is SGHRS and CDR2 YFSETQ.

A few counts support this clonotype. The chain employs TRBV28 and TRBJ2-2; D is unclear. Germline V gene data show CDR1 as MDHEN and CDR2 as SYDVKM. V gave up 6 bases and J gave up 1 base, with 3 bases separating them. CDR3 length equals 12 residues. The CDR3 DNA is TGTGCCAGCAGACGGAACACCGGGGAGCTGTTTTTT. It yields the protein CASRRNTGELFF.

The rearrangement links TRBV4-3 to TRBJ1-2; 9 bases are shared with TRBD1. The germline V gene encodes CDR1 LGHNA and CDR2 YSLEER. The CDR3 has 16 amino acids. Unmatched junction bases numbered 9, after V lost 3 bases and J lost 4 bases. CDR3 coding DNA: TGCGCCAGCAGCCATGAAGGGACAGGGTCTTCCTATGGCTACACCTTC. Amino acid sequence: CASSHEGTGSSYGYTF.

The sample holds a few counts of this clonotype. The chain recombines TRBV5-6 with TRBJ2-3; TRBD1 agrees at 8 bases. The CDR3 sequence is 15 residues long. V lost 4 bases, J lost 4 bases, and 8 bases stayed unmatched. The germline V gene encodes CDR1 SGHDT and CDR2 YYEEEE. CDR3 coding DNA: TGTGCCAGCAGCACCGGACAGGGACGGTCAGATACGCAGTATTTT. The encoded protein is CASSTGQGRSDTQYF.

This clonotype was counted only a few times. The CDR3 nucleotides are TGTGCCAGCAGCGTAGGGCGTTGGAGCACAGATACGCAGTATTTT. Its protein is CASSVGRWSTDTQYF. The chain uses TRBV9 and TRBJ2-3; no definite D call. Trimming cost V 0 bases and J 0 bases, with 8 bases left between them. This CDR3 comprises 15 residues. The germline V gene has CDR1 SGDLS and CDR2 YYNGEE.

This clonotype was detected a few times. This rearrangement joins TRBV27 to TRBJ2-1; 8 bases align to TRBD2. Trimming removed 8 bases from V and 9 bases from J; junction bases left unmatched: 15. Germline V lookup: CDR1 MNHEY, CDR2 SMNVEV (reference sequence). The CDR3 spans 15 residues. CDR3 bases: TGTGCCAGCCAAGCGGGATCGGGGGGGGGCAGTGAGCAGTTCTTC. This codes for CASQAGSGGGSEQFF.

This chain connects TRBV9 to TRBJ1-1; D not resolved. The CDR3 length is 15 residues. Trimming stripped 0 bases from V and 0 bases from J, with 9 bases between. In germline, CDR1 is SGDLS, CDR2 YYNGEE. The CDR3 is CASSVDGALNTEAFF. In DNA form, the CDR3 reads TGTGCCAGCAGCGTAGACGGAGCTTTGAACACTGAAGCTTTCTTT.

This clonotype was recorded only once. The chain has TRBV7-8 and TRBJ2-7, with D possibly being TRBD2 (5 bases). CDR1 SGHVS and CDR2 FQNEAQ come from the germline V gene. This CDR3 contains 13 residues. Trimming took off 4 bases at V and 4 bases at J, with 11 bases between the two ends. The CDR3 spells CASSSGTRYEQYF. In DNA, the CDR3 is TGTGCCAGCAGCTCAGGAACTAGATACGAGCAGTACTTC.

The table lists this clonotype with many counts. V usage is TRBV29-1 and J usage is TRBJ2-1; D may be TRBD1 (6 bases). Germline V gives CDR1 SQVTM, CDR2 ANQGSEA. Between the trimmed V and J ends, which lost 6 bases and 6 bases, there was a span of 9 bases. The CDR3 is 11 amino acids. CDR3 sequence: CSVGTFNEQFF. In nucleotides, the CDR3 is TGCAGCGTGGGGACATTCAATGAGCAGTTCTTC.

V is TRBV6-5 and J is TRBJ2-7, with TRBD2 matching over 12 bases. The V segment lost 0 bases and the J segment 4 bases; nucleotides outside the gene matches: 7. Germline V gene sequence: CDR1 MNHEY, CDR2 SVGAGI. This CDR3 comprises 17 residues. The chain's CDR3 is CASSYSILAGGGYEQYF. CDR3 bases: TGTGCCAGCAGTTACTCGATACTAGCGGGAGGCGGATACGAGCAGTACTTC.

The CDR3 DNA reads TGTGCCAGCAGCTCCCAGCCTATAGGCGGGGCCCCTGCGGGGGCCTACAATGAGCAGTTCTTC. Protein product: CASSSQPIGGAPAGAYNEQFF. The chain joins TRBV9 to TRBJ2-1; 7 bases map to TRBD2. Germline V gives CDR1 SGDLS, CDR2 YYNGEE. The CDR3 has 21 amino acids. Trimming took 4 bases from V and 2 from J; bases not matched to a gene: 24.

This clonotype has only a few counts. The genes are TRBV29-1 and TRBJ1-4; tentatively, D is TRBD1 (6 bases). Looked up from germline, CDR1 is SQVTM and CDR2 is ANQGSEA. CDR3 length equals 13 residues. The V end was cut by 6 bases, the J end by 3 bases, with 11 bases between. The CDR3 nucleotides read TGCAGCGTAGTCAGGGGCTCTAATGAAAAACTGTTTTTT. Translating it yields CSVVRGSNEKLFF. Complete variable domain (other parts from reference TRBV29-1 and TRBJ1-4): SAVISQKPSRDICQRGTSLTIQCQVDSQVTMMFWYRQQPGQSLTLIATANQGSEATYESGFVIDKFPISRPNLTFSTLTVSNMSPEDSSIYLCSVVRGSNEKLFFGSGTQLSVL.

There are a few counts of this clonotype. The gene calls are TRBV28 and TRBJ1-6; 8 bases line up with TRBD1. The CDR3 length is 15 residues. Germline lookup yields CDR1 MDHEN and CDR2 SYDVKM. Trimming at V came to 2 bases and at J to 8 bases, leaving 5 bases not matched to a gene. The CDR3 protein is CASSLPGQVDSPLHF. As DNA, the CDR3 is TGTGCCAGCAGTTTACCGGGACAGGTAGATTCACCCCTCCACTTT.

This clonotype was picked up one time. This chain links TRBV20-1 with TRBJ2-4; D possibly corresponds to TRBD1 (5 bases). The CDR3 runs to 13 residues. Looked up from germline, CDR1 is DFQATT and CDR2 is SNEGSKA (reference sequence). Deletions cut 2 bases from V and 0 bases from J, with 5 bases between. The CDR3 DNA follows: TGCAGTGCTAGACAGGGAGCCAAAAACATTCAGTACTTC. Translated, it gives CSARQGAKNIQYF.

This clonotype was seen more than once but under ten times. This CDR3 reads CSASFDSNGETQYF. The CDR3 DNA is TGCAGTGCTTCCTTCGACTCAAACGGGGAGACCCAGTACTTC. This chain connects TRBV20-1 to TRBJ2-5; D remains unclear. Germline V gene sequence: CDR1 DFQATT, CDR2 SNEGSKA (reference sequence). This CDR3 has 14 residues. The V and J ends lost 5 bases and 5 bases respectively, with 18 bases between them.

V and J are TRBV6-5 and TRBJ1-5; no firm D call. Per the germline V gene, CDR1 is MNHEY and CDR2 is SVGAGI. Trimming cost V 6 bases and J 9 bases, with 9 bases left between them. This CDR3 spans 11 amino acids. The CDR3 loop is CASSFEGPQHF. The CDR3 DNA sequence: TGTGCCAGCAGCTTCGAGGGGCCCCAGCATTTT.

The chain employs TRBV4-3 and TRBJ1-1; D is ambiguous. Germline V CDR1 and CDR2: LGHNA, YSLEER. This CDR3 comprises 13 residues. Trimming shortened V by 3 bases and J by 1 base, and 6 bases separated the two germline ends. CDR3 region: CASSHYKNTEAFF. In DNA form, the CDR3 reads TGCGCCAGCAGCCATTACAAGAACACTGAAGCTTTCTTT.

The gene calls are TRBV18 and TRBJ1-2; D perhaps matches TRBD1 (5 bases). V was pared by 2 bases and J by 2 bases, with 12 bases between. CDR3 length equals 15 residues. From germline, CDR1 is KGHSH and CDR2 LQKENI. CDR3 nucleotides: TGTGCCAGCTCACCAAAAGACAGCTTGAACTATGGCTACACCTTC. As protein: CASSPKDSLNYGYTF. The full variable domain, rest sourced from reference TRBV18 and TRBJ1-2, is NAGVMQNPRHLVRRRGQEARLRCSPMKGHSHVYWYRQLPEEGLKFMVYLQKENIIDESGMPKERFSAEFPKEGPSILRIQQVVRGDSAAYFCASSPKDSLNYGYTFGSGTRLTVV.

Only a few counts were recorded for this clonotype. V gene TRBV29-1 combines with J gene TRBJ1-6; D call uncertain. This CDR3 comprises 13 residues. Trimming pared 6 bases from V and 4 bases from J, leaving 10 bases between. Germline V lookup: CDR1 SQVTM, CDR2 ANQGSEA. The CDR3 sequence: CSVADGYNSPLHF. The CDR3 region has the DNA TGCAGCGTCGCCGACGGATATAATTCACCCCTCCACTTT.

This clonotype was counted between two and nine times. V and J are TRBV20-1 and TRBJ2-5; D gene unclear. Trimming stripped 6 bases from V and 1 base from J, with 9 bases between. CDR3 length: 12 residues. CDR1 and CDR2 from the germline V gene are DFQATT and SNEGSKA (reference sequence). CDR3 residues: CSAEQSQETQYF. The CDR3 DNA reads TGCAGTGCAGAACAAAGCCAAGAGACCCAGTACTTC.

This clonotype was detected a few times. The chain employs TRBV29-1 and TRBJ2-1; D is unclear. The ends were cut back, 3 bases at V and 7 bases at J, with 7 bases in the middle. Germline V gene sequence: CDR1 SQVTM, CDR2 ANQGSEA. CDR3 size: 11 residues. The CDR3 DNA sequence: TGCAGCGTTGATAGGGTAAATGAGCAGTTCTTC. Translating gives CSVDRVNEQFF.